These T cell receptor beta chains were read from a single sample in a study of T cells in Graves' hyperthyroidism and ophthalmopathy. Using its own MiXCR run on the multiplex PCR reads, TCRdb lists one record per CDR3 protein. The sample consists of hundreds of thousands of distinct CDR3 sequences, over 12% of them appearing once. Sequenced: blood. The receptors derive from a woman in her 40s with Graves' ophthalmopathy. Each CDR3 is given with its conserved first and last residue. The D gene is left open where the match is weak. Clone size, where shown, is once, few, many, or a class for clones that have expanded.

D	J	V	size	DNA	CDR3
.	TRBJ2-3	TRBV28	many	TGTGCCAGCAGTTCGGATACGCAGTATTTT	CASSSDTQYF
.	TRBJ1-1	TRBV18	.	TGTGCCAGCTCCCCGTACGGGGGAACTGAAGCTTTCTTT	CASSPYGGTEAFF
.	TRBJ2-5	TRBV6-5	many	TGTGCCAGCAGTTACTCGAGACAGAGTGGGACCCAGTACTTC	CASSYSRQSGTQYF
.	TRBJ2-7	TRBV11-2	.	TGTGCCAGCAGCTTAGATGTGTCGGGGCTCGAGCAGTACTTC	CASSLDVSGLEQYF
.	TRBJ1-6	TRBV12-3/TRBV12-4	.	TGTGCCAGCAGCTGGGGGCAGGATAATTCACCCCTCCACTTT	CASSWGQDNSPLHF
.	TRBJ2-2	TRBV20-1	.	TGCAGTGCTCCCTACCCCGGGGAGCTGTTTTTT	CSAPYPGELFF
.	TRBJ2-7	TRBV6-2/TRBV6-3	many	TGTGCCAGCAGTTACAGGCCAGAATCCCGAACGACCTACGAGCAGTACTTC	CASSYRPESRTTYEQYF
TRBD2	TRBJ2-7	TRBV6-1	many	TGTGCCAGCAGCCCCGGGACTAGCGGTCATAGCTCCTACGAGCAGTACTTC	CASSPGTSGHSSYEQYF
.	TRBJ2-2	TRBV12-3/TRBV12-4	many	TGTGCCAGCAGTTTTGAGACGAACACCGGGGAGCTGTTTTTT	CASSFETNTGELFF
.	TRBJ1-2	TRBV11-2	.	TGTGCCAGCAGCACTCGACCCCTAAGCTATGGCTACACCTTC	CASSTRPLSYGYTF
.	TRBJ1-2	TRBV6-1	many	TGTGCCAGCAGGGAATCGGGGGCTCGGGGCTACACCTTC	CASRESGARGYTF
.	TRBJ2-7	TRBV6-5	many	TGTGCCAGCAGTTTCCCTCCTCTGGGTCGTGAGCAGTACTTC	CASSFPPLGREQYF
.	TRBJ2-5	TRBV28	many	TGTGCCAGCAGTAAACTAGTCGAAGAGACCCAGTACTTC	CASSKLVEETQYF
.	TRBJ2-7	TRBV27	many	TGTGCCAGCCAACCTCTTGAGGGCCATCCCTACGAGCAGTACTTC	CASQPLEGHPYEQYF